Detailed here is one T cell receptor (beta chain). The sample is drawn from a study of control samples from healthy donors and cancer patients. Germline loops: CDR1 KGHSH, CDR2 LQKENI. Trimming took 3 bases from V and 3 from J, leaving 11 bases between them. The CDR3 spans 15 residues. Generated by immunoSEQ multiplex PCR, the TCRdb table keeps only in-frame clones and is missing some. This table has about 21,000 clones, about 85% appearing once. The chain is built from TRBV18 and TRBJ2-2; no definite D call. The sample comprised PBMCs. The sequence was collected from a man aged 55 to 70 with colorectal cancer. The CDR3 spells CASSPKYHDTGELFF. The CDR3 region has the DNA TGTGCCAGCTCACCGAAGTATCACGACACCGGGGAGCTGTTTTTT.